Shown below are 23 T cell receptor beta chains from a single sample sequenced in a study of human CD8 memory T cell subsets. Libraries targeted TCR beta using 5' RACE with UMIs. One entry per CDR3 protein, called by TCRdb with MiXCR from the 5' RACE reads. The profile shows about 7,300 distinct CDR3 sequences, about 3.9% of them singletons. Material: CD8+ T cells from PBMCs. The receptors were sampled from a human donor in good health.

This clonotype has at least ten counts. The chain is built from TRBV28 and TRBJ1-2, with D perhaps TRBD1 (6 bases). V was clipped by 6 bases and J by 5 bases, with 13 bases between them. The germline CDR1 and CDR2 sequences are MDHEN and SYDVKM. This CDR3 contains 13 residues. The CDR3 DNA reads TGTGCCAGCAGACCGACAGGAGAATATGGCTACACCTTC. This codes for CASRPTGEYGYTF.

This clonotype turned up a few times. The V call is TRBV28, the J call TRBJ1-1; perhaps TRBD1 as D (6 bases). The V end lost 8 bases, the J end lost 4 bases, and 17 bases lay between the germline ends. The CDR3 contains 14 residues. Per the germline V gene, CDR1 is MDHEN and CDR2 is SYDVKM. CDR3 loop: CASGPTGMGTEAFF. The CDR3 DNA reads TGTGCCAGCGGACCAACAGGGATGGGCACTGAAGCTTTCTTT.

In this sample, this clonotype turned up many times. This sequence joins TRBV28 and TRBJ1-5, with D tentatively TRBD1 (5 bases). Looked up from germline, CDR1 is MDHEN and CDR2 is SYDVKM. Trimming took off 5 bases at V and 1 base at J, with 9 bases between the two ends. This CDR3 comprises 14 residues. As DNA, the CDR3 is TGTGCCAGCAGTAAGACAGACAGCAATCAGCCCCAGCATTTT. Residues: CASSKTDSNQPQHF.

By share, this clonotype ranks as medium-sized. This rearrangement joins TRBV12-3 or TRBV12-4 to TRBJ1-1; D not certain. The V gene lost 3 bases and the J gene lost 5 bases, with 7 bases spanning the gap. CDR3 length: 12 residues. The CDR3 nucleotides read TGTGCCAGCAGTTTTTGGGGTACTGAAGCTTTCTTT. It is translated as CASSFWGTEAFF.

This clonotype is labeled as medium-sized. The chain has TRBV7-2 and TRBJ2-5; tentative D call: TRBD1 (5 bases). V was cut by 4 bases and J by 5 bases, with 17 bases left in between. Looked up from germline, CDR1 is SGHTA and CDR2 is FQGNSA. This CDR3 is built from 15 residues. Here the CDR3 reads CASSSPEQARETQYF. CDR3 nucleotides: TGTGCCAGCAGCTCCCCCGAACAGGCAAGGGAGACCCAGTACTTC. Variable domain in full (rest from reference TRBV7-2 and TRBJ2-5): GAGVSQSPSNKVTEKGKDVELRCDPISGHTALYWYRQSLGQGLEFLIYFQGNSAPDKSGLPSDRFSAERTGGSVSTLTIQRTQQEDSAVYLCASSSPEQARETQYFGPGTRLLVL.

V gene TRBV10-1 combines with J gene TRBJ2-2; D gene unclear. CDR3 size: 15 residues. The germline V gene has CDR1 WNHNN and CDR2 SYGVQD (reference sequence). Trimming shortened V by 2 bases and J by 4 bases, and 11 bases separated the two germline ends. DNA for the CDR3: TGCGCCAGCAGTGAGACGGGTTGGGCCACCGGGGAGCTGTTTTTT. Translation: CASSETGWATGELFF.

This clonotype was recorded many times. The chain employs TRBV20-1 and TRBJ2-7; D possibly corresponds to TRBD1 (5 bases). V lost 0 bases and J lost 3, with 15 bases in between. Germline V gene data show CDR1 as DFQATT and CDR2 as SNEGSKA (reference sequence). CDR3 length: 15 residues. CDR3 protein: CSARDPAGHYYEQYF. Written as DNA, the CDR3 is TGCAGTGCTAGAGATCCCGCAGGGCATTACTACGAGCAGTACTTC.

This clonotype was seen ten or more times. This sequence joins TRBV4-3 and TRBJ1-4; D not resolved. Between the trimmed V and J ends, which lost 0 bases and 3 bases, there was a span of 11 bases. The CDR3 extends over 16 amino acids. From germline, CDR1 is LGHNA and CDR2 YSLEER. CDR3 sequence reads: CASSQEPVPSNEKLFF. The CDR3 bases are TGCGCCAGCAGCCAAGAGCCGGTTCCATCTAATGAAAAACTGTTTTTT.

This clonotype ranks as medium-sized. The rearrangement joins TRBV5-5 to TRBJ2-3; 7 nucleotides line up with TRBD1. Unmatched junction bases numbered 7, after V lost 4 bases and J lost 2 bases. This CDR3 comprises 15 residues. The germline CDR1 and CDR2 sequences are SGHKS and YYEKEE (reference sequence). The CDR3 coding sequence is TGTGCCAGCAGCCCGGGACAGTTATTCACAGATACGCAGTATTTT. Translated, it gives CASSPGQLFTDTQYF.

Many counts were recorded for this clonotype. This chain connects TRBV28 to TRBJ2-7, with 7 nucleotides matching TRBD2. The junction had 12 bases not matched to a gene; V was cut back by 5 bases and J by 5 bases. This CDR3 spans 15 amino acids. The germline V gene has CDR1 MDHEN and CDR2 SYDVKM. The CDR3 DNA sequence: TGTGCCAGCAGTCTCACTAGCGACGGGAAGAACGAGCAGTACTTC. This translates into CASSLTSDGKNEQYF.

This clonotype rates as large. This sequence joins TRBV7-2 and TRBJ1-6; no firm D call. CDR3 length: 15 residues. The germline V gene has CDR1 SGHTA and CDR2 FQGNSA. V was pared by 2 bases and J by 12 bases, with 17 bases between. As DNA, the CDR3 is TGTGCCAGCAGCTTATTCTTCGATCTCCGGGAACCCCTCCACTTT. Its protein product is CASSLFFDLREPLHF.

This clonotype was found a few times. The chain recombines TRBV4-2 with TRBJ1-2, with D uncertain. CDR3 size: 12 residues. Germline CDR1 is LGHNA and CDR2 is YNFKEQ. Trimming removed 0 bases at V and 8 bases at J, with 7 bases between. The CDR3: CASSQDRVGYTF. CDR3 DNA sequence: TGTGCCAGCAGCCAAGATCGGGTGGGCTACACCTTC.

This clonotype was seen repeatedly, ten times or more. CDR3 sequence (DNA): TGCGCCAGCAGCCCTCGTGGCCCTGGGAATGAGCAGTTCTTC. Protein: CASSPRGPGNEQFF. This sequence joins TRBV4-1 and TRBJ2-1; D unresolved. Germline CDR1 MGHRA, CDR2 YSYEKL. CDR3 size: 14 residues. Deletions cut 4 bases from V and 7 bases from J, with 14 bases between.

This clonotype occurred a few times. The CDR3 is CASHRGRGGYEQYF. CDR3 DNA: TGTGCCAGCCATCGTGGGCGGGGGGGCTACGAGCAGTACTTC. This chain uses TRBV7-8 with TRBJ2-7; TRBD2 matches at 9 bases. CDR1 and CDR2 (germline): SGHVS, FQNEAQ. The CDR3 covers 14 residues. V shed 8 bases and J 3 bases; nucleotides not matched to a gene: 8. The whole variable domain, remainder taken from reference TRBV7-8 and TRBJ2-7, is GAGVSQSPRYKVAKRGQDVALRCDPISGHVSLFWYQQALGQGPEFLTYFQNEAQLDKSGLPSDRFFAERPEGSVSTLKIQRTQQEDSAVYLCASHRGRGGYEQYFGPGTRLTVT.

This clonotype appeared a few times. The CDR3 here is CASRLLVTGGIGNTIYF. The CDR3 coding sequence is TGCGCCAGCAGACTCCTTGTCACAGGGGGCATTGGAAACACCATATATTTT. This chain joins TRBV4-1 and TRBJ1-3, with 9 nucleotides matching TRBD1. The V segment lost 6 bases and the J segment 3 bases; nucleotides outside the gene matches: 12. Germline loops: CDR1 MGHRA, CDR2 YSYEKL. This CDR3 is 17 amino acids long.

This clonotype was seen many times. V gene TRBV14 combines with J gene TRBJ2-7; TRBD1 matches 7 bases. The CDR3 consists of 14 residues. CDR1 SGHDN and CDR2 FVKESK come from the germline V gene. V lost 2 bases to trimming and J lost 6 bases; unmatched junction nucleotides: 7. The CDR3 nucleotides are TGTGCCAGCAGCCAACATCAGGGGGTCGGCGAGCAGTACTTC. Protein sequence: CASSQHQGVGEQYF.

This clonotype occurred many times. The gene calls are TRBV28 and TRBJ2-7, with 10 bases fitting TRBD1. Germline CDR1 reads MDHEN; CDR2 reads SYDVKM. V gave up 5 bases and J gave up 5 bases; unmatched junction bases: 9. CDR3 length equals 15 residues. The CDR3 DNA follows: TGTGCCAGCAGTGCGACCGGGACAGGGGTCGACGAGCAGTACTTC. Amino acid sequence: CASSATGTGVDEQYF. Using reference TRBV28 and TRBJ2-7 for the parts outside the CDR3, the full variable domain is DVKVTQSSRYLVKRTGEKVFLECVQDMDHENMFWYRQDPGLGLRLIYFSYDVKMKEKGDIPEGYSVSREKKERFSLILESASTNQTSMYLCASSATGTGVDEQYFGPGTRLTVT.

This clonotype was detected many times. The chain employs TRBV6-5 and TRBJ1-1, with D possibly matching TRBD1 (5 bases). The CDR3 runs 13 residues. Trimming shortened V by 4 bases and J by 5 bases, and 11 bases separated the two germline ends. Germline CDR1 reads MNHEY; CDR2 reads SVGAGI. The CDR3 protein is CASSSRGGTEAFF. CDR3 in DNA: TGTGCCAGCAGTTCAAGGGGTGGGACTGAAGCTTTCTTT.

This clonotype occurred many times. The chain recombines TRBV7-2 with TRBJ1-4; no definite D call. The CDR3 has 14 amino acids. CDR1 is SGHTA and CDR2 is FQGNSA in the germline V gene. Between the trimmed V and J ends, which lost 7 bases and 7 bases, there was a span of 16 bases. Here the CDR3 reads CASTSAGFGEKLFF. The DNA of the CDR3 is TGTGCCAGCACATCGGCCGGGTTCGGTGAAAAACTGTTTTTT.

In this sample, this clonotype turned up a few times. This chain uses TRBV2 with TRBJ2-3, with TRBD2 as a possible D gene (5 bases). Germline V gene data show CDR1 as SNHLY and CDR2 as FYNNEI. The CDR3 loop spans 11 amino acids. Trimming took 7 bases from V and 9 from J, leaving 11 bases between them. The CDR3 loop reads CASTEEDTQYF. CDR3 nucleotides: TGTGCCAGCACCGAGGAGGACACGCAGTATTTT.

This clonotype rates as medium-sized. The chain employs TRBV29-1 and TRBJ1-4; D is uncertain. This CDR3 is 13 amino acids long. Germline loops: CDR1 SQVTM, CDR2 ANQGSEA. V was shortened by 6 bases and J by 11 bases, with 19 bases between the two germline ends. In DNA form, the CDR3 reads TGCAGCGTCCCCTTGGGCCCCGGTGAGAAACTGTTTTTT. Protein: CSVPLGPGEKLFF.

This clonotype was counted at least ten times. The chain joins TRBV12-3 or TRBV12-4 to TRBJ1-5; TRBD1 agrees at 9 bases. This CDR3 has 17 amino acids. Germline trimming cut 4 bases from V and 0 bases from J; bases unmatched to any gene: 7. Here the CDR3 DNA reads TGTGCCAGCAGTTCGGGACAGGGCGACTATAGCAATCAGCCCCAGCATTTT. Residues: CASSSGQGDYSNQPQHF.

There are many counts of this clonotype. The gene calls are TRBV14 and TRBJ1-1, with D perhaps TRBD1 (6 bases). V lost 4 bases and J lost 4, with 7 bases in between. The CDR3 totals 12 residues. Germline CDR1 reads SGHDN; CDR2 reads FVKESK. In DNA form, the CDR3 reads TGTGCCAGCAGCCGGGGGGCCACTGAAGCTTTCTTT. Translation: CASSRGATEAFF.